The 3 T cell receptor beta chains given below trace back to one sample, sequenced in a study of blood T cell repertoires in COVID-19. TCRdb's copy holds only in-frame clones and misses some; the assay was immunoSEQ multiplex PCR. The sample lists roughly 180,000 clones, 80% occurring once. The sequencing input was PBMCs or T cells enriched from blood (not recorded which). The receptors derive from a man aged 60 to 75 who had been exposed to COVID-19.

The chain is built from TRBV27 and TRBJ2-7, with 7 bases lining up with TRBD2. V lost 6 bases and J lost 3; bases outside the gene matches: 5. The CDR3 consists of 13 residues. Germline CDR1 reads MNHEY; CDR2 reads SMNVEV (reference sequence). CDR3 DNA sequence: TGTGCCAGCAGGGCTTCGGGGGGCTACGAGCAGTACTTC. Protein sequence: CASRASGGYEQYF.

The CDR3 protein is CAGVGDRVLNEQFF. Here the CDR3 DNA reads TGTGCCGGCGTCGGGGACAGGGTTTTGAATGAGCAGTTCTTC. The genes are TRBV2 and TRBJ2-1; 9 bases are shared with TRBD1. V lost 11 bases and J lost 7; bases outside the gene matches: 12. CDR1 is SNHLY and CDR2 is FYNNEI in the germline V gene. This CDR3 spans 14 amino acids. The whole variable domain, remainder taken from reference TRBV2 and TRBJ2-1, is EPEVTQTPSHQVTQMGQEVILRCVPISNHLYFYWYRQILGQKVEFLVSFYNNEISEKSEIFDDQFSVERPDGSNFTLKIRSTKLEDSAMYFCAGVGDRVLNEQFFGPGTRLTVL.

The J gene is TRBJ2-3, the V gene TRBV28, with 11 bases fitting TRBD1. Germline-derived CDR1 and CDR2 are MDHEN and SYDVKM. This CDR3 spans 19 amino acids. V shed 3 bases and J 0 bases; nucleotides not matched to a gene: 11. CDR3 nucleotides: TGTGCCAGCAGTTTTATTAGGGACAGGGGGGGGTTCAGCACAGATACGCAGTATTTT. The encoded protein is CASSFIRDRGGFSTDTQYF.